The rows below give T cell receptor beta chains drawn from one sample of a study of metastatic and nonmetastatic thyroid tumors. With MiXCR, TCRdb reprocessed the PCR reads. The top ten clones hold approximately 16% of a sample with roughly 10,000 clones, 20% to 25% of them seen once. Sequenced input: adjacent normal tissue. All receptors derive from a female donor with papillary thyroid cancer or a benign thyroid nodule (not recorded which). Some clones in this sample may be carry-over from other donors' samples. Both conserved end residues are part of each CDR3. D genes are given only for firm matches. Only some rows state a clone size, as once, few, many or a class for expanded clones.

few | . | TRBJ2-2 | TRBV2 | TGTGCCATCAGTGTGAGGGTGTCCGCGGGCGGGGAGCTGTTTTTT | CAISVRVSAGGELFF
few | . | TRBJ1-1 | TRBV11-2 | TGTGCCAGCAACTTCCCCGACGGCGTCACTGAATCTTTCTTT | CASNFPDGVTESFF
medium-sized | TRBD2 | TRBJ2-7 | TRBV20-1 | TGCAGTGCTAGAGATCCGTCGGGAGGCCCCTACGAGCAGTACTTC | CSARDPSGGPYEQYF
many | TRBD2 | TRBJ2-3 | TRBV12-5 | TGTGCTAGTGGTTTGGCCACTAGCGGGGGGTGGGCAGATACGCAGTATTTT | CASGLATSGGWADTQYF
many | TRBD1 | TRBJ2-3 | TRBV5-1 | TGCGCCAGCAGCATAGGGGACAGGGGTACTAGCACAGATACGCAGTATTTT | CASSIGDRGTSTDTQYF
many | . | TRBJ2-3 | TRBV28 | TGTGCCAGCAGTTTACCGCCAGTTGGGGATGAAGGTGGCACAGATACGCAGTATTTT | CASSLPPVGDEGGTDTQYF
few | TRBD1 | TRBJ2-5 | TRBV24-1 | TGTGCCACCAGTGAAGGGACAGGGAGACAAGAGACCCAGTACTTC | CATSEGTGRQETQYF
. | TRBD1 | TRBJ2-5 | TRBV2 | TGTGCCAGCAGTGAAGGGGACAGGGTTGGGACCCAGTACTTC | CASSEGDRVGTQYF
many | TRBD1 | TRBJ2-7 | TRBV20-1 | TGCAGTGCTACAGGACAGGGTCGACCCTACGAGCAGTACTTC | CSATGQGRPYEQYF
. | TRBD2 | TRBJ2-1 | TRBV20-1 | TGCAGTGCTTACCATGGGTCCTGGGGGGGTACCGGGCAGTTCTTC | CSAYHGSWGGTGQFF
. | TRBD1 | TRBJ2-5 | TRBV18 | TGTGCCAGCTCACCAGGGACAGGCACAGAGACCCAGTACTTC | CASSPGTGTETQYF
medium-sized | TRBD1 | TRBJ1-2 | TRBV27 | TGTGCCAGCAGTTCCGTACAGGGGTATGGCTACACCTTC | CASSSVQGYGYTF
. | . | TRBJ1-1 | TRBV6-1 | TGTGCTAGCAGAACCCCCGGGGGGAACACTGAAGCTTTCTTT | CASRTPGGNTEAFF
. | . | TRBJ1-4 | TRBV28 | TGTGCCGCTGGACAGTATGAAAAACTGTTTTTT | CAAGQYEKLFF
. | TRBD1 | TRBJ2-5 | TRBV2 | TGTGCCAGCAGGGTGGACAGGGCGAGGCAAGAGACCCAGTACTTC | CASRVDRARQETQYF
. | . | TRBJ2-5 | TRBV20-1 | TGCAGTGCTAGAGATACGAGGGGCCAAGAGACCCAGTACTTC | CSARDTRGQETQYF
once | . | TRBJ1-5 | TRBV11-2 | TGTGCCAGCAGCTTAACGGGTGATAGCAATCAGCCCCAGCATTTT | CASSLTGDSNQPQHF
many | . | TRBJ2-2 | TRBV4-1 | TGCGCCAGCAGCCAAGAACCAGGGGACACCGGGGAGCTGTTTTTT | CASSQEPGDTGELFF
. | . | TRBJ1-2 | TRBV20-1 | TGCAGTGCTGGAACATCAGGGATGGGTGGCTACACCTTC | CSAGTSGMGGYTF
. | . | TRBJ1-2 | TRBV2 | TGTGCCAGCAGTTTGGACGGGAACTATGGCTACACCTTC | CASSLDGNYGYTF
medium-sized | TRBD2 | TRBJ2-1 | TRBV6-5 | TGTGCCAGCAGTTACTCGATGGTCCTAGCGGGAGGAGGGGAGCAGTTCTTC | CASSYSMVLAGGGEQFF
few | . | TRBJ2-7 | TRBV28 | TGTGCCAGCAGTTTTAGGACCTACGAGCAGTACTTC | CASSFRTYEQYF
medium-sized | TRBD1 | TRBJ2-7 | TRBV19 | TGTGCCAGTAGTATCGACAGGGGCCGCTACGAGCAGTACTTC | CASSIDRGRYEQYF
few | . | TRBJ2-1 | TRBV10-3 | TGTGCCACAGCCGGGACATGGCCCTACAATGAGCAGTTCTTC | CATAGTWPYNEQFF
many | TRBD1 | TRBJ2-4 | TRBV5-1 | TGCGCCAGCAGCTTGGAGCCAGGGGGAGAAAACATTCAGTACTTC | CASSLEPGGENIQYF
many | . | TRBJ2-1 | TRBV20-1 | TGCAGAGACTCTTCCCGCTATTTC | CRDSSRYF